This entry lists 16 T cell receptor beta chains sequenced from one sample in a study of T-cell reconstitution after alpha-beta-depleted transplantation in children. As it was prepared, the TCRbeta library received unique molecular identifiers. TCRdb reprocessed the PCR reads via MiXCR and lists one record per CDR3 protein. The profile covers fewer than 700,000 distinct CDR3 sequences, with under 15% appearing a single time and over 2% taken by the ten largest. The sample was PBMCs, mostly from graft donor cells, taken 360 days after TCRalphabeta/CD19-depleted stem cell transplant. The receptors were gathered from a male patient aged 10 to 17 who had a stem cell transplant for acute myeloid leukemia, so the T cells may come from the graft donor.

The chain recombines TRBV12-3 or TRBV12-4 with TRBJ2-2; 7 bases align to TRBD1. Losses at the gene ends were 5 bases for V and 7 bases for J; bases not matched to a gene: 4. There are 13 residues in the CDR3. As DNA, the CDR3 is TGTGCCAGCAGTCATACAGGGGACGGGGAGCTGTTTTTT. Residues: CASSHTGDGELFF.

Regarding this clonotype: In this CDR3 the conserved last residue, phenylalanine or tryptophan, is missing, so a read error is likely. The chain couples TRBV7-2 to TRBJ1-2; D uncertain. The germline V gene has CDR1 SGHTA and CDR2 FQGNSA. Trimming cost V 1 base and J 4 bases, with 10 bases left between them. This CDR3 is built from 14 residues. The CDR3 DNA is TGTGCCAGCAGCTTAGGGGGTGGAAGCTATGGCTACACCTGC. Translation: CASSLGGGSYGYTC.

This clonotype was seen a few times. This chain joins TRBV29-1 and TRBJ2-7, with D unclear. This CDR3 region has 12 residues. Trimming pared 7 bases from V and 2 bases from J, leaving 12 bases between. Germline V gene data show CDR1 as SQVTM and CDR2 as ANQGSEA. As DNA, the CDR3 is TGCAGCGCCTCGGACCTCCCCTACGAGCAGTACTTC. Residues: CSASDLPYEQYF.

The chain has TRBV7-6 and TRBJ2-5; D might be TRBD2 (6 bases). CDR3 length equals 15 residues. Trimming left V 3 bases short and J 5 bases short, with 16 bases between. Germline assignment: CDR1 SGHVS and CDR2 FNYEAQ. The CDR3 nucleotides read TGTGCCAGCAGCTTCCTAGCGAGAGGTTTTGAGACCCAGTACTTC. Protein sequence: CASSFLARGFETQYF.

The chain employs TRBV7-2 and TRBJ1-4; D not certain. Germline-derived CDR1 and CDR2 are SGHTA and FQGNSA. The CDR3 totals 13 residues. The germline V and J ends were trimmed by 2 bases and 6 bases, with 7 bases remaining between them. The DNA for the CDR3 is TGTGCCAGCAGCTTATGGCCAGATGAAAAACTGTTTTTT. Protein sequence: CASSLWPDEKLFF. The whole variable domain, filled in from reference TRBV7-2 and TRBJ1-4, reads GAGVSQSPSNKVTEKGKDVELRCDPISGHTALYWYRQSLGQGLEFLIYFQGNSAPDKSGLPSDRFSAERTGGSVSTLTIQRTQQEDSAVYLCASSLWPDEKLFFGSGTQLSVL.

The rearrangement joins TRBV5-6 to TRBJ1-2; D might be TRBD1 (6 bases). V was trimmed by 4 bases and J by 9 bases, leaving 19 bases between them. The CDR3 is made up of 14 amino acids. Germline V gene sequence: CDR1 SGHDT, CDR2 YYEEEE. CDR3 bases: TGTGCCAGCAGCCAGCCAGGGCAGGGGATGAGCTACACCTTC. Its protein is CASSQPGQGMSYTF.

DNA of the CDR3: TGCAGTGCTAGAGTGGGACTACTGAACACCGGGGAGCTGTTTTTT. This sequence encodes CSARVGLLNTGELFF. The rearrangement joins TRBV20-1 to TRBJ2-2; 7 positions agree with TRBD2. The ends lost 1 base at V and 1 base at J; junction bases unmatched: 3. CDR1 DFQATT and CDR2 SNEGSKA come from the germline V gene (reference sequence). The CDR3 sequence is 15 residues long.

This chain connects TRBV5-5 to TRBJ1-1; D is unclear. Germline V gene data show CDR1 as SGHKS and CDR2 as YYEKEE (reference sequence). Trimming took off 0 bases at V and 4 bases at J, with 13 bases between the two ends. This CDR3 contains 15 residues. DNA of the CDR3: TGTGCCAGCAGCTTGGGTTGGCAGGAATTCACTGAAGCTTTCTTT. Encoded protein: CASSLGWQEFTEAFF. The variable domain in full, with the rest retrieved from reference TRBV5-5 and TRBJ1-1, is DAGVTQSPTHLIKTRGQQVTLRCSPISGHKSVSWYQQVLGQGPQFIFQYYEKEERGRGNFPDRFSARQFPNYSSELNVNALLLGDSALYLCASSLGWQEFTEAFFGQGTRLTVV.

Many counts were recorded for this clonotype. The CDR3 sequence: CASSLAGVRSYEQYF. Here the CDR3 DNA reads TGTGCCAGCAGTTTAGCGGGAGTCCGTTCCTACGAGCAGTACTTC. The genes are TRBV12-3 or TRBV12-4 and TRBJ2-7, with D possibly TRBD2 on 5 matching bases. The V gene lost 0 bases and the J gene lost 1 base, with 10 bases spanning the gap. This CDR3 has 15 amino acids.

This clonotype has only a few counts. The chain is built from TRBV12-3 or TRBV12-4 and TRBJ1-2; 10 bases match TRBD1. The trim removed 6 bases at V and 8 bases at J, leaving 9 bases unmatched. The CDR3 spans 14 residues. The CDR3 bases are TGTGCCAGCAGGGGACAGGGGCCCCCCGTGGGCTACACCTTC. It translates to CASRGQGPPVGYTF.

Only a few counts were recorded for this clonotype. The chain employs TRBV6-5 and TRBJ2-2; TRBD1 aligns across 7 bases. Germline CDR1 and CDR2: MNHEY and SVGAGI. The trim removed 1 base at V and 5 bases at J, leaving 7 bases unmatched. This CDR3 contains 16 residues. This CDR3 reads CASSYLTGVKTGELFF. CDR3 bases: TGTGCCAGCAGTTACTTAACAGGGGTAAAGACCGGGGAGCTGTTTTTT.

The chain has TRBV9 and TRBJ2-5, with TRBD2 matching 9 bases. This CDR3 has 16 residues. V was pared by 3 bases and J by 5 bases, with 11 bases of the junction left unmatched. Germline V gene data show CDR1 as SGDLS and CDR2 as YYNGEE. CDR3 region: CASSGLEREDGETQYF. The CDR3 region has the DNA TGTGCCAGCAGCGGCCTTGAGCGGGAGGACGGGGAGACCCAGTACTTC.

At least ten counts were recorded for this clonotype. The chain carries TRBV4-2 and TRBJ2-2; unclear D gene. The CDR3 is 17 amino acids. V was clipped by 0 bases and J by 1 base, with 12 bases between them. The germline CDR1 and CDR2 sequences are LGHNA and YNFKEQ. In DNA, the CDR3 is TGTGCCAGCAGCCAAGATACGGGCCCCTTGAACACCGGGGAGCTGTTTTTT. Protein: CASSQDTGPLNTGELFF.

The sample holds a few counts of this clonotype. The chain couples TRBV12-3 or TRBV12-4 to TRBJ2-1, with 9 bases that match TRBD1. The CDR3 loop spans 14 amino acids. V lost 7 bases and J lost 9; bases outside the gene matches: 10. CDR3 bases: TGTGCCAGCACCGGGACAGGGCAGGAGGGTGAGCAGTTCTTC. Its translation: CASTGTGQEGEQFF.

The chain joins TRBV28 to TRBJ1-1; D not certain. The CDR3 sequence is 14 residues long. Deletions cut 7 bases from V and 1 base from J, with 13 bases between. Germline V gene lookup returns CDR1 MDHEN and CDR2 SYDVKM. The CDR3 protein is CASIMDAPNTEAFF. CDR3 DNA: TGTGCCAGCATCATGGACGCCCCGAACACTGAAGCTTTCTTT.

This clonotype showed up just a few times. The chain carries TRBV5-1 and TRBJ2-1; 9 positions agree with TRBD2. Trimming at V came to 0 bases and at J to 7 bases, leaving 11 bases not matched to a gene. The CDR3 consists of 17 residues. Germline CDR1 is SGHRS and CDR2 is YFSETQ. The CDR3 is CASSLDSGRTTTNEQFF. DNA of the CDR3: TGCGCCAGCAGCTTGGATAGCGGGAGAACCACTACAAATGAGCAGTTCTTC.